The 12 T cell receptor beta chains reported below all come from one sample, sequenced in a study of beta chain features in type 1 diabetes. Sequencing targeted expressed TCRB transcripts, as all isolated RNA had been reverse transcribed. Sequenced by immunoSEQ multiplex PCR; TCRdb stores in-frame clones only, minus some. The sample records approximately 250,000 clones, roughly 9.6% being singletons. Sequenced: naive CD4+ T cells from blood. These receptors all stem from a young woman in good health.

The chain employs TRBV30 and TRBJ2-2; D gene ambiguous. CDR1 is GTSNPN, CDR2 SVGIG, per germline (reference sequence). Between the trimmed V and J ends, which lost 0 bases and 4 bases, there was a span of 12 bases. This CDR3 has 15 residues. CDR3 sequence reads: CAWSVRRYSTGELFF. CDR3 DNA: TGTGCCTGGAGTGTACGTAGGTACAGCACCGGGGAGCTGTTTTTT.

The chain has TRBV9 and TRBJ1-4, with TRBD1 matching 9 bases. CDR3 size: 19 residues. Germline values: CDR1 SGDLS, CDR2 YYNGEE. J lost 7 bases, V lost 4 bases, and 20 bases had no gene match. CDR3 region: CASSPSGGDREVDSEKLFF. The CDR3 bases are TGTGCCAGCAGCCCCTCTGGGGGGGACAGGGAGGTGGATAGTGAAAAACTGTTTTTT.

A few counts support this clone. This chain connects TRBV7-3 to TRBJ2-6; D ambiguous. Germline assignment: CDR1 SGHTA and CDR2 FQGTGA. The V and J ends lost 5 bases and 0 bases respectively, with 14 bases between them. CDR3 size: 17 residues. This chain's CDR3 is CASSPQTRPSGANVLTF. As DNA, the CDR3 is TGTGCCAGCAGCCCCCAAACGAGGCCCTCTGGGGCCAACGTCCTGACTTTC.

V is TRBV30 and J is TRBJ1-2; tentative D call: TRBD1 (5 bases). The CDR3 is 16 residues long. Germline values: CDR1 GTSNPN, CDR2 SVGIG (reference sequence). Trimming shortened V by 0 bases and J by 2 bases, and 16 bases separated the two germline ends. CDR3 residues: CAWSVLLSGRNYGYTF. As DNA, the CDR3 is TGTGCCTGGAGTGTACTTCTATCAGGGCGCAACTATGGCTACACCTTC. The variable domain in full, completed from reference TRBV30 and TRBJ1-2, reads SQTIHQWPATLVQPVGSPLSLECTVEGTSNPNLYWYRQAAGRGLQLLFYSVGIGQISSEVPQNLSASRPQDRQFILSSKKLLLSDSGFYLCAWSVLLSGRNYGYTFGSGTRLTVV.

This clone was seen a few times. The chain has TRBV28 and TRBJ2-2, with a tentative D call TRBD1 (5 bases). V was shortened by 1 base and J by 7 bases, with 7 bases between the two germline ends. CDR1 and CDR2 (germline): MDHEN, SYDVKM. CDR3 length equals 13 residues. CDR3 DNA: TGTGCCAGCAGTTTATTAGGGGTCGGGGAGCTGTTTTTT. Protein: CASSLLGVGELFF. The variable domain in full, completed from reference TRBV28 and TRBJ2-2, reads DVKVTQSSRYLVKRTGEKVFLECVQDMDHENMFWYRQDPGLGLRLIYFSYDVKMKEKGDIPEGYSVSREKKERFSLILESASTNQTSMYLCASSLLGVGELFFGEGSRLTVL.

Only a few counts were recorded for this clone. This chain uses TRBV7-2 with TRBJ2-3; 8 nucleotides align to TRBD2. Germline V gene lookup returns CDR1 SGHTA and CDR2 FQGNSA. CDR3 length equals 15 residues. V lost 3 bases to trimming and J lost 0 bases; unmatched junction nucleotides: 2. The CDR3 spells CASSFRTSSTDTQYF. The CDR3 DNA is TGTGCCAGCAGCTTCAGGACTAGCAGCACAGATACGCAGTATTTT.

The rearrangement links TRBV6-1 to TRBJ2-2; 10 bases are a match to TRBD2. Germline-derived CDR1 and CDR2 are MNHNS and SASEGT. The CDR3 has 15 amino acids. Unmatched junction bases numbered 5, after V lost 4 bases and J lost 6 bases. CDR3 sequence (DNA): TGTGCCAGCAGTGTAAGCGGGAGGGCGGCCGGGGAGCTGTTTTTT. It specifies CASSVSGRAAGELFF.

CDR3 nucleotides: TGTGCCAGCAGCTTGGGGGAGAGGATCGAGACCCAGTACTTC. This translates into CASSLGERIETQYF. V is TRBV5-4 and J is TRBJ2-5; TRBD2 is a possible D gene (5 bases). V gave up 0 bases and J gave up 5 bases, with 11 bases separating them. This CDR3 is 14 amino acids long. From germline, CDR1 is SGHNT and CDR2 YYREEE (reference sequence).

This clone has ten or more counts. The V and J genes are TRBV28 and TRBJ2-4, with D perhaps TRBD2 (6 bases). The V end lost 6 bases, the J end lost 6 bases, and 9 bases lay between the germline ends. The germline gives CDR1 MDHEN, CDR2 SYDVKM. The CDR3 runs 12 residues. CDR3 protein: CASRGGGNIQYF. In nucleotides, the CDR3 is TGTGCCAGCAGGGGAGGAGGAAACATTCAGTACTTC.

There are a few counts of this clone. This chain connects TRBV30 to TRBJ1-3; TRBD1 matches 10 bases. Per germline, CDR1 GTSNPN and CDR2 SVGIG (reference sequence). The CDR3 consists of 15 residues. The V segment lost 8 bases and the J segment 1 base; nucleotides outside the gene matches: 8. The CDR3 bases are TGTGCCCGCAGGGACAGGGGTGTTTCTGGAAACACCATATATTTT. Protein: CARRDRGVSGNTIYF.

This clone was observed a few times. The gene calls are TRBV28 and TRBJ2-1; 7 nucleotides line up with TRBD2. The CDR3 is 15 amino acids. Germline assignment: CDR1 MDHEN and CDR2 SYDVKM. V shed 3 bases, J shed 3 bases, and the junction held 5 bases outside the gene matches. The CDR3 reads CASSLWPGGYNEQFF. CDR3 coding DNA: TGTGCCAGCAGTTTGTGGCCGGGAGGCTACAATGAGCAGTTCTTC.

The gene calls are TRBV6-1 and TRBJ2-2; D is unresolved. V was cut by 4 bases and J by 6 bases, with 9 bases left in between. CDR3 length: 13 residues. Germline V CDR1 and CDR2: MNHNS, SASEGT. CDR3 bases: TGTGCCAGCAGTGCTAAAGCTTCCGGGGAGCTGTTTTTT. Translation gives CASSAKASGELFF.